The rows below give T cell receptor beta chains drawn from one sample of a study of blood T cell repertoires in COVID-19. Produced via immunoSEQ multiplex PCR; TCRdb's table is partial and in-frame only. The data show around 72,000 clones, with 88% seen just once and approximately 30% held by the top ten. Sample: peripheral blood. The source is a man over 45 with acute or convalescent COVID-19. CDR3s include the opening cysteine and the closing phenylalanine or tryptophan. A D gene is named only where the DNA matches it firmly. For some rows the clone size is stated as once, few or many, or as a class when expanded; others skip it.

J: TRBJ1-2; D: NA; size: NA; V: TRBV12-5; DNA: TGTGCTAGTGGTTTTGGCAGCGTCTATGGCTACACCTTC; CDR3: CASGFGSVYGYTF
J: TRBJ2-6; D: TRBD2; size: NA; V: TRBV30; DNA: TGTGCCTGGAGACCGGGACTAGCGGTTACTGGGGCCAACGTCCTGACTTTC; CDR3: CAWRPGLAVTGANVLTF
J: TRBJ2-2; D: NA; size: once; V: TRBV7-3; DNA: TGTGCCAGCAGCCCAACACAGGGATCAGGCGGGGAGCTGTTTTTT; CDR3: CASSPTQGSGGELFF
J: TRBJ1-2; D: TRBD1; size: NA; V: TRBV5-6; DNA: TGTGCCAGCAGCTGGACAGGGGCGTATGGCTACACCTTC; CDR3: CASSWTGAYGYTF
J: TRBJ1-5; D: NA; size: NA; V: TRBV7-9; DNA: TGTGCCAGCAGCTTGGTCGGGGGGAAGGATTTTGGCAATCAGCCCCAGCATTTT; CDR3: CASSLVGGKDFGNQPQHF
J: TRBJ1-1; D: NA; size: NA; V: TRBV12-2; DNA: TGTGCAAGTCGCACCTACATGACAGGGGGTGAAACTGAAGCTTTCTTT; CDR3: CASRTYMTGGETEAFF
J: TRBJ2-7; D: NA; size: NA; V: TRBV7-2; DNA: TGTGCCAGCAGCCGGACTCAAAACTACGAGCAGTACTTC; CDR3: CASSRTQNYEQYF
J: TRBJ2-3; D: NA; size: NA; V: TRBV10-3; DNA: TGTGCCATCAGTGATACCACCACAAATACGCAGTATTTT; CDR3: CAISDTTTNTQYF
J: TRBJ2-5; D: TRBD1; size: NA; V: TRBV2; DNA: TGTGCCAGCAGTGGACAGGGTCGAGAGACCCAGTACTTC; CDR3: CASSGQGRETQYF
J: TRBJ1-5; D: TRBD1; size: NA; V: TRBV28; DNA: TGTGCCAGCAGCATCGACAGGGCTCAGCCCCAGCATTTT; CDR3: CASSIDRAQPQHF
J: TRBJ2-1; D: TRBD1; size: NA; V: TRBV3-1/TRBV3-2; DNA: TGTGCCAGCAGCCAGGACCCAGGGGGACGCTCCTACAATGAGCAGTTCTTC; CDR3: CASSQDPGGRSYNEQFF
J: TRBJ1-5; D: TRBD1; size: NA; V: TRBV27; DNA: TGTGCCAGCAGTTGGGGACAGAAGGGACAGCCCCAGCATTTT; CDR3: CASSWGQKGQPQHF
J: TRBJ2-1; D: TRBD1; size: NA; V: TRBV13; DNA: TGTGCCAGCAGCCGTGGGACAGGGGGCACGCAGTTCTTC; CDR3: CASSRGTGGTQFF
J: TRBJ1-3; D: NA; size: NA; V: TRBV7-9; DNA: TGTGCCAGCACCACCGGTAGCTCTGGAAACACCATATATTTT; CDR3: CASTTGSSGNTIYF
J: TRBJ1-1; D: NA; size: NA; V: TRBV9; DNA: TGTGCCAGCAGCGTAGCCCCAGGATTCACTGAAGCTTTCTTT; CDR3: CASSVAPGFTEAFF
J: TRBJ2-7; D: TRBD1; size: NA; V: TRBV4-1; DNA: TGCGCCAGCAGCTCGGACAGGCCCAACTACGAGCAGTACTTC; CDR3: CASSSDRPNYEQYF
J: TRBJ2-7; D: TRBD1; size: NA; V: TRBV6-6; DNA: TGTGCCAGCAGTTACCGGGACAGGGGGGACTTAGGGCAGTACTTC; CDR3: CASSYRDRGDLGQYF
J: TRBJ2-1; D: TRBD2; size: NA; V: TRBV11-2; DNA: TGTGCCAGCAGTATCAGCGGGGGGGCCGAGGCTGAGCAGTTCTTC; CDR3: CASSISGGAEAEQFF
J: TRBJ2-5; D: NA; size: NA; V: TRBV2; DNA: TGTGCCAGCAGTGAATGGGGGCGTGAGACCCAGTACTTC; CDR3: CASSEWGRETQYF
J: TRBJ2-4; D: TRBD1; size: NA; V: TRBV19; DNA: TGTGCCAGTAGCATTACAGGGGGCAGAAACATTCAGTACTTC; CDR3: CASSITGGRNIQYF
J: TRBJ1-6; D: NA; size: NA; V: TRBV7-2; DNA: TGTGCCAGCAGCCGTACCGCGGGGACTTCACCCCTCCACTTT; CDR3: CASSRTAGTSPLHF
J: TRBJ2-2; D: TRBD2; size: NA; V: TRBV7-9; DNA: TGTGCCAGCAGCGGGACTAGCGGGCTCCCGAAGGGGGAGCTGTTTTTT; CDR3: CASSGTSGLPKGELFF
J: TRBJ2-2; D: NA; size: NA; V: TRBV21-1; DNA: TGTGCCAGCAGCAAAGAGGGGCTAGCGAACACCGGGGAGCTGTTTTTT; CDR3: CASSKEGLANTGELFF
J: TRBJ1-4; D: NA; size: NA; V: TRBV9; DNA: TGTGCCAGCAGCTCCTCCGGGACACCTAATGAAAAACTGTTTTTT; CDR3: CASSSSGTPNEKLFF